This is a list of T cell receptor beta chains from one sample in a study of blood T cell repertoires in COVID-19. Profiled with immunoSEQ multiplex PCR; TCRdb holds only in-frame clones, not every one. This table holds about 210,000 clones, roughly 80% found once. Sequencing was done on a sample of peripheral blood. The receptors shown here come from a woman aged 70-85 years with acute or convalescent COVID-19. CDR3s include the opening cysteine and the closing phenylalanine or tryptophan. Each record gives: CDR3 protein, CDR3 DNA, V gene, D gene, J gene, clone size. A D gene is named only where the DNA matches it firmly. Part of the rows lack a size; the others show once, few, many or a class for expanded clones.

CDR3: CASSPRTGDEQYF
DNA: TGCGCCAGCAGCCCGCGGACAGGGGACGAGCAGTACTTC
V: TRBV4-3
D: TRBD1
J: TRBJ2-7
size: -

CDR3: CATRERGGSTDTQYF
DNA: TGTGCCACCAGGGAGCGGGGGGGTAGCACAGATACGCAGTATTTT
V: TRBV2
D: TRBD2
J: TRBJ2-3
size: -

CDR3: CASSQDRGGGNTIYF
DNA: TGCGCCAGCAGCCAAGATCGGGGTGGGGGAAACACCATATATTTT
V: TRBV4-3
D: -
J: TRBJ1-3
size: -

CDR3: CAWSVLAGGPKTQYF
DNA: TGTGCCTGGAGTGTATTGGCGGGGGGGCCGAAGACCCAGTACTTC
V: TRBV30
D: TRBD2
J: TRBJ2-5
size: -

CDR3: CASSQERAGSTDTQYF
DNA: TGTGCCAGCAGCCAAGAGAGGGCGGGGAGCACAGATACGCAGTATTTT
V: TRBV3-1/TRBV3-2
D: -
J: TRBJ2-3
size: few

CDR3: CASRSGTGTFEPQHF
DNA: TGTGCCAGCAGATCCGGGACAGGGACATTTGAGCCCCAGCATTTT
V: TRBV6-5
D: TRBD1
J: TRBJ1-5
size: many

CDR3: CASSVRQTGLEYGYTF
DNA: TGTGCCAGCAGCGTCCGGCAGACAGGGTTGGAATATGGCTACACCTTC
V: TRBV9
D: TRBD1
J: TRBJ1-2
size: few

CDR3: CATSDPTLANEKLFF
DNA: TGTGCCACCAGTGATCCCACTTTAGCTAATGAAAAACTGTTTTTT
V: TRBV24-1
D: -
J: TRBJ1-4
size: -

CDR3: CASSLGGGAGTEAFF
DNA: TGTGCCAGCAGCTTAGGGGGGGGAGCGGGGACTGAAGCTTTCTTT
V: TRBV7-2
D: -
J: TRBJ1-1
size: -

CDR3: CASSLSIGTSGMVQRTQYF
DNA: TGTGCCAGCAGCTTATCCATCGGGACTAGCGGGATGGTCCAGCGAACCCAGTACTTC
V: TRBV7-2
D: TRBD2
J: TRBJ2-5
size: -

CDR3: CASSLGQGQETQYF
DNA: TGCGCCAGCAGCTTGGGACAGGGTCAAGAGACCCAGTACTTC
V: TRBV5-1
D: TRBD1
J: TRBJ2-5
size: -